The rows below give T cell receptor beta chains drawn from one sample of a study of cytomegalovirus exposure and HLA in healthy donors. The data were produced by immunoSEQ multiplex PCR, yet TCRdb's version contains in-frame clones alone and is incomplete. The table includes 150,000 to 250,000 clones, around three quarters detected once. The sample was PBMCs. These receptors came from a man under 40 in good health and CMV-seronegative. CDR3s leave out the opening cysteine and the closing phenylalanine or tryptophan. The order of the fields is J gene, V gene, CDR3 protein.

>TRBJ2-3|TRBV28
ASSWGGREGYRTDTQY
>TRBJ2-7|TRBV21-1
ASSTQLSSLEQY
>TRBJ1-1|TRBV5-6
ASSPAGSTEAF
>TRBJ2-5|TRBV9
ASSVDAYQETQY
>TRBJ1-1|TRBV11-2
ASSPGGWWGTEAF
>TRBJ2-7|TRBV29-1
SVEEAGGAYEQY
>TRBJ2-1|TRBV28
ASISSSGKAF
>TRBJ1-1|TRBV10-1
ASAPQCMAF
>TRBJ1-5|TRBV7-9
ASSSDTHQPQH
>TRBJ2-7|TRBV5-1
ASSLARWGTYEQY
>.|TRBV5-4
ASSLASGTDSYEQY
>TRBJ1-5|TRBV19
ASSSDTFRNQPQH
>TRBJ2-7|TRBV2
ASSVSGFFSYEQY
>TRBJ1-1|TRBV27
ASSFGTMTEAF
>TRBJ2-5|TRBV5-1
ASGRGTGGQETQY
>TRBJ2-1|TRBV29-1
SVEEYRELGEQF
>TRBJ1-5|TRBV5-1
ASSLGTAGNQPQH
>TRBJ1-1|TRBV5-1
ASSPGDRLNTEAF
>TRBJ2-7|TRBV6-5
ASSEQSDEQY
>TRBJ2-2|TRBV7-7
ASSKDKNTGELF
>TRBJ2-1|TRBV4-1
ASSQLGSGSYNEQF
>TRBJ2-2|TRBV27
ASSPLGLATGELF
>TRBJ2-5|TRBV7-3
ASSPLHSGSLETQY
>TRBJ1-1|TRBV4-1
ASSQKIGQGNVGNTEAF
>TRBJ1-5|TRBV28
ASSRRGGAAANQPQH
>TRBJ1-5|TRBV4-1
ASSQDAPGLGQPQH
>TRBJ2-2|TRBV7-9
ASSPRTSGSSGELF
>TRBJ2-7|TRBV4-1
ASSQDVAREVYEQY
>TRBJ1-4|TRBV5-6
ASSLELGAKEKLF
>TRBJ2-3|TRBV27
ASSPTGSAQY
>TRBJ1-5|TRBV10-2
ASSVLGESGPQH
>TRBJ2-5|TRBV9
ASSVAVRTGDQGETQY
>TRBJ1-1|TRBV14
ASSQDTQGYTEAF
>TRBJ1-5|TRBV14
ASSQSSLSGNQPQH
>TRBJ1-1|TRBV27
ASSRTANTEAF
>TRBJ2-7|TRBV28
ASREDREGSYEQY
>TRBJ1-1|TRBV30
AWSVGGAGNTEAF
>.|TRBV11-2
ASSLDLPDYYEQY
>TRBJ2-3|TRBV25-1
ASSGGLPPSTDTQY
>TRBJ2-7|TRBV2
ASSEGGDLYEQY
>TRBJ2-2|TRBV7-7
ASSLVAIGLAGSNTGELF
>TRBJ2-7|TRBV5-1
ASSLGTSTYEQY
>TRBJ2-7|TRBV7-6
ASSRGLAGGSVYEQY
>TRBJ2-7|TRBV28
ASIRTSDYEQY
>TRBJ1-1|TRBV27
ATPGRNTEAF
>TRBJ1-5|TRBV19
ASSVTSGTDSNQPQH
>TRBJ2-7|TRBV9
ASSVGERGTYEQY
>TRBJ2-1|TRBV2
ASSAQGLAESRQF
>TRBJ2-3|TRBV7-9
ASSLEGGSTDTQY
>TRBJ1-5|TRBV19
ASSKGTVTRDQPQH
>TRBJ1-1|TRBV10-1
ASSGDTEAF
>TRBJ2-1|TRBV11-2
ASSLGQFEQF
>TRBJ1-2|TRBV11-1
ASSGRDKAKLYGYT
>.|TRBV5-4
ASSLAVLAGGSYEQY
>TRBJ2-7|TRBV11-1
ASSLAYETAEEQY
>TRBJ2-2|TRBV6-5
ASSYWGGTNTGELF
>TRBJ2-7|TRBV28
ASSTGTSGRATYCEQY
>TRBJ2-6|TRBV7-9
ASSYPGLAGANVLT